This T cell receptor (beta chain) was obtained from a study of response to subunit inactivated influenza vaccine. Study-level findings and limits: Authors suggested each seasonal flu vaccination may recruit only limited numbers of new T cells.

TCRdb independently ran MiXCR on the RT-PCR reads; one entry per CDR3 protein. The sample yields hundreds of thousands of distinct CDR3 sequences, less than 20% seen once. The CDR3 runs to 13 residues. The trim removed 0 bases at V and 9 bases at J, leaving 2 bases unmatched. The germline V gene has CDR1 LNHNV and CDR2 YYDKDF (reference sequence). Details on this clonotype: Its target is not known.

The clonotype comes from a man aged 45-60 years who received an inactivated influenza vaccine. The chain carries TRBV15 and TRBJ2-4; 7 bases are a match to TRBD2. Material: PBMCs from blood, obtained roughly 13 days after vaccination. In DNA form, the CDR3 reads TGTGCCACCAGCAGAGATTCGGGGGGCATTCAGTACTTC. The encoded protein is CATSRDSGGIQYF.